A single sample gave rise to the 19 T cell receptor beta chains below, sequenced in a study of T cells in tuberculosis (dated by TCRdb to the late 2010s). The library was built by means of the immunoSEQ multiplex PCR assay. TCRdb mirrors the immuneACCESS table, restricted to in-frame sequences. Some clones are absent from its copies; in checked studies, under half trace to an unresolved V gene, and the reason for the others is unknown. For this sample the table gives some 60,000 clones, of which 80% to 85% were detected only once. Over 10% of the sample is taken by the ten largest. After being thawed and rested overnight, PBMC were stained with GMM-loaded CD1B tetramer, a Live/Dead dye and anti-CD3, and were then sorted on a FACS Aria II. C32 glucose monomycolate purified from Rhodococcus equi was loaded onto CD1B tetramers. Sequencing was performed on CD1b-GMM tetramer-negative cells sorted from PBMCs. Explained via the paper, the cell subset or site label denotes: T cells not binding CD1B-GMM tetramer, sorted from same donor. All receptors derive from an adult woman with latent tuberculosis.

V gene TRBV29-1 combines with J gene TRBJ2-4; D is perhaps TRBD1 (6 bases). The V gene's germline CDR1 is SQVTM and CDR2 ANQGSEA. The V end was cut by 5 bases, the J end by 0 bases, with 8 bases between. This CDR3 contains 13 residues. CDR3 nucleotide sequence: TGCAGCGTTCAGGGGTTAGCCAAAAACATTCAGTACTTC. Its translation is CSVQGLAKNIQYF.

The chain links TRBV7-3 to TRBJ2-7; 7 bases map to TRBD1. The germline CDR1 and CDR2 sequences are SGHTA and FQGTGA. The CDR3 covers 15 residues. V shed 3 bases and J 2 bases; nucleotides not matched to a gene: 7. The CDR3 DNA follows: TGTGCCAGCAGCTTCGGGACAGAACCCACCTACGAGCAGTACTTC. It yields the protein CASSFGTEPTYEQYF.

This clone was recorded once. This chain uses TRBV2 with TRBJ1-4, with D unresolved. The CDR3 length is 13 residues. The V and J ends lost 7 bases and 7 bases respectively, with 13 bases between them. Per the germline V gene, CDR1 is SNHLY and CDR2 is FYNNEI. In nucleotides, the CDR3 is TGTGCCAGCACGGGAAGGCGAAGTGAAAAACTGTTTTTT. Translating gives CASTGRRSEKLFF.

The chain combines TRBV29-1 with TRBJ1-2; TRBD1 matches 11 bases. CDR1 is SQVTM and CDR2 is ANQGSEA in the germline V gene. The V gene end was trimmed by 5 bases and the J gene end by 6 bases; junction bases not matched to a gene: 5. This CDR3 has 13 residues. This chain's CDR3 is CSVRGQGADGYTF. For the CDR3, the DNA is TGCAGCGTTCGCGGACAGGGGGCTGATGGCTACACCTTC. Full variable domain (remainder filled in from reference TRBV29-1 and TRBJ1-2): SAVISQKPSRDICQRGTSLTIQCQVDSQVTMMFWYRQQPGQSLTLIATANQGSEATYESGFVIDKFPISRPNLTFSTLTVSNMSPEDSSIYLCSVRGQGADGYTFGSGTRLTVV.

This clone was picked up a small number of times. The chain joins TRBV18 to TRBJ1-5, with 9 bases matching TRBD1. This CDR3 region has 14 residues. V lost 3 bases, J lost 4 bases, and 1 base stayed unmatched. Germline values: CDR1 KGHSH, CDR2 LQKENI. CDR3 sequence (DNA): TGTGCCAGCTCACCCGGGACAGGGAATCAGCCCCAGCATTTT. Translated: CASSPGTGNQPQHF.

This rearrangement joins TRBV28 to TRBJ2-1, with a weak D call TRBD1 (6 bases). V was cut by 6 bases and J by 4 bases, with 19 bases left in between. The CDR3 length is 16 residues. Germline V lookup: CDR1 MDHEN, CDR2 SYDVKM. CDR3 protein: CASRLRAGTLYNEQFF. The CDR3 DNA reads TGTGCCAGCAGGCTGCGAGCCGGGACATTGTACAATGAGCAGTTCTTC. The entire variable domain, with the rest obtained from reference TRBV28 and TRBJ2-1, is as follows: DVKVTQSSRYLVKRTGEKVFLECVQDMDHENMFWYRQDPGLGLRLIYFSYDVKMKEKGDIPEGYSVSREKKERFSLILESASTNQTSMYLCASRLRAGTLYNEQFFGPGTRLTVL.

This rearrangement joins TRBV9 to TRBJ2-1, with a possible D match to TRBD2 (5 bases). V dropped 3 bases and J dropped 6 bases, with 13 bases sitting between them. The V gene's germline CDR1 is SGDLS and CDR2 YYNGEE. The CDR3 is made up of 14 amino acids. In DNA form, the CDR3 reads TGTGCCAGCAGCGCCCTACTAGTTTCCAATGAGCAGTTCTTC. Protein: CASSALLVSNEQFF.

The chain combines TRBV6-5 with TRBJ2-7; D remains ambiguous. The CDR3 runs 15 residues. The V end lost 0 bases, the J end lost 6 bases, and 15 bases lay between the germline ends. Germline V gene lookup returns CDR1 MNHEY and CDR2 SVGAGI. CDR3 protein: CASSYSAGPGREQYF. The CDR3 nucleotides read TGTGCCAGCAGTTACTCGGCAGGCCCTGGTCGCGAGCAGTACTTC.

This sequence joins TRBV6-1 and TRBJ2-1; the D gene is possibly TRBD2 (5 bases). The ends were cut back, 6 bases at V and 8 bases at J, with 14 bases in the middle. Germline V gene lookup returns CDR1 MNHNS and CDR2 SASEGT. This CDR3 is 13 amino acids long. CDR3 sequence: CASSHTPGDEQFF. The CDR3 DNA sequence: TGTGCCAGCAGCCACACCCCCGGGGATGAGCAGTTCTTC.

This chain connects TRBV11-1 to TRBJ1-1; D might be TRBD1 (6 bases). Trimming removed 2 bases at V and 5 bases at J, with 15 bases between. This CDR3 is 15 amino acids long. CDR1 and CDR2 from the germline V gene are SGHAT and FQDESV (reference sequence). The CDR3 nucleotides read TGTGCCAGCAGCTTAACTATGGGGGCGCGGACTGAAGCTTTCTTT. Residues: CASSLTMGARTEAFF.

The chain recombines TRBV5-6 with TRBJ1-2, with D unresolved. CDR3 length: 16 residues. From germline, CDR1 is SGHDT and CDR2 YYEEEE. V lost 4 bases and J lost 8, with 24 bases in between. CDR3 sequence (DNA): TGTGCCAGCAGCCCCGGGCCCTCAGGAGGAAAAAGAGGCTACACCTTC. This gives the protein CASSPGPSGGKRGYTF.

This chain's CDR3 is CASSMAGVNNEQFF. As DNA, the CDR3 is TGTGCCAGTAGTATGGCGGGAGTCAACAATGAGCAGTTCTTC. The chain uses TRBV19 and TRBJ2-1; 7 bases line up with TRBD2. The junction had 4 bases not matched to a gene; V was cut back by 3 bases and J by 5 bases. Germline V CDR1 and CDR2: LNHDA, SQIVND (reference sequence). CDR3 length: 14 amino acids.

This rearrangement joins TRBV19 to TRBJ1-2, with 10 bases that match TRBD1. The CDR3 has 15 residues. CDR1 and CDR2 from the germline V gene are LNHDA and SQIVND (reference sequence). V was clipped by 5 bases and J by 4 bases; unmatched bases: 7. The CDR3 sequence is CASSLGQGMSYGYTF. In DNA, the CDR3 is TGTGCCAGTAGTCTGGGACAGGGGATGAGCTATGGCTACACCTTC. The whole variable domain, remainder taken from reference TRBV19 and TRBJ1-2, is DGGITQSPKYLFRKEGQNVTLSCEQNLNHDAMYWYRQDPGQGLRLIYYSQIVNDFQKGDIAEGYSVSREKKESFPLTVTSAQKNPTAFYLCASSLGQGMSYGYTFGSGTRLTVV.

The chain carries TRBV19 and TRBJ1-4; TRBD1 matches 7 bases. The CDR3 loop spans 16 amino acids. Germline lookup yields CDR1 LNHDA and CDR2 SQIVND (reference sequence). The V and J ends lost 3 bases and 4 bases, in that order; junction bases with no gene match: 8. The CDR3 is CASSIQLTGFNEKLFF. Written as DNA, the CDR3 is TGTGCCAGTAGTATTCAATTGACAGGGTTTAATGAAAAACTGTTTTTT.

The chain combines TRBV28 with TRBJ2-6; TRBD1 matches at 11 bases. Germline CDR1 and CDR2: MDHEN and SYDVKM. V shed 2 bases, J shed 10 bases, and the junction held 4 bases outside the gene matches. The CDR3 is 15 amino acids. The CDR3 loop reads CASSLPGTGGNVLTF. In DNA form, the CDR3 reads TGTGCCAGCAGTTTACCCGGGACAGGGGGAAACGTCCTGACTTTC.

The CDR3 DNA reads as TGTGCCAGCAGCCCCGGGACAGGGAGGTGGACTGAAGCTTTCTTT. This sequence encodes CASSPGTGRWTEAFF. This chain links TRBV6-5 with TRBJ1-1; 9 bases agree with TRBD1. Germline trimming cut 6 bases from V and 5 bases from J; bases unmatched to any gene: 10. The CDR3 is 15 residues long. Germline CDR1 reads MNHEY; CDR2 reads SVGAGI.

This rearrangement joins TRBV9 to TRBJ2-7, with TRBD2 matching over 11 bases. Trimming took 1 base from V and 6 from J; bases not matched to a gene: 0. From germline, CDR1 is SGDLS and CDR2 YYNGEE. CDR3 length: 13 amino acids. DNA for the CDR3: TGTGCCAGCAGCGTAACTAGCGGGAGCGAGCAGTACTTC. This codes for CASSVTSGSEQYF.

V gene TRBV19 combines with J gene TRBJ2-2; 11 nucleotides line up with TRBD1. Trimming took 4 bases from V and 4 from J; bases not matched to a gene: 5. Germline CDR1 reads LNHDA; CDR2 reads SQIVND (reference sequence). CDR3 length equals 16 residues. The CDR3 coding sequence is TGTGCCAGTAGTAATGGACAGGGGGCTGGCACCGGGGAGCTGTTTTTT. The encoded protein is CASSNGQGAGTGELFF.

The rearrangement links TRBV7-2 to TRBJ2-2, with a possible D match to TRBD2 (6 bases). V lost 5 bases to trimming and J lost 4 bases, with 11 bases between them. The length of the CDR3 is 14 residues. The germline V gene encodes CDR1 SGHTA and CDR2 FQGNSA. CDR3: CASSPTGGTGELFF. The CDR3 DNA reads TGTGCCAGCAGCCCTACCGGGGGCACCGGGGAGCTGTTTTTT. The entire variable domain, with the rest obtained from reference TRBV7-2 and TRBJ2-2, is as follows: GAGVSQSPSNKVTEKGKDVELRCDPISGHTALYWYRQSLGQGLEFLIYFQGNSAPDKSGLPSDRFSAERTGGSVSTLTIQRTQQEDSAVYLCASSPTGGTGELFFGEGSRLTVL.